Listed below are T cell receptor beta chains from one sample, sequenced in a study of cytomegalovirus exposure and HLA in healthy donors. Some clones are missing from TCRdb's copy, which holds only in-frame ones; the method was immunoSEQ multiplex PCR. The top ten clones hold around 15% of a sample with 220,000 or so clones, roughly 83% of them seen once. Sample: PBMCs. All receptors derive from a woman under 40 in good health and CMV-seropositive. The CDR3 runs from the conserved cysteine through the conserved F or W. Not all rows give a size; the values are once, few, many and, for expanded clones, a class.

.,TRBV28,CASTVRDEQFF
few,TRBV27,CATARTSGSRTTDTQYF
few,TRBV10-2,CASRGDGLLYF
once,TRBV7-8,CASSLGRGQYF
few,TRBV19,CASSIDPSFVSEQYF
.,TRBV2,CASSEALRGGSYNEQFF
few,TRBV30,CAWGMKRYYNEQFF
.,TRBV2,CASSESNAWGTGELFF
.,TRBV6-5,CASSPHRASGNTIYF
.,TRBV28,CASIDRGNGQPQHF
.,TRBV2,CASSMTGMETQYF
.,TRBV7-6,CASSLGTVPDTQYF
.,TRBV6-1,CASSELGTYSYNEQFF
.,TRBV15,CATSRDYTGRVGTDTQYF
once,TRBV18,CASSPSLSQLNTEAFF
.,TRBV27,CASSSPLYTQYF
.,TRBV2,CASRQGLAGNEQFF
.,TRBV4-3,CASSQEQGASQPQHF
.,TRBV7-9,CASSSGTGYTEAFF
.,TRBV4-2,CASSTGTGDTEAFF
once,TRBV27,CASSRGQVYEQYF
.,TRBV6-1,CASIIQGIGYGYTF
.,TRBV6-1,CASSDDLAGGGNEQFF
.,TRBV6-5,CASSSEFNYGYTF
.,TRBV2,CASSDTGLIGNTIYF
.,TRBV6-1,CASSELGDTEAFF
.,TRBV28,CASSSERGDSYEQYF
few,TRBV19,CASSIAGTGGYEQYF
.,TRBV5-1,CASSLENLNEQFF
.,TRBV15,CATSSRGAQETQYF
.,TRBV9,CASSVGWTGNGYGYTF
.,TRBV6-1,CASSEARREAFF
.,TRBV25-1,CASSDTLNTEAFF
.,TRBV7-3,CASSFWRDTEAFF
.,TRBV29-1,CSVVTQGGTEAFF
.,TRBV5-5,CASSLDGGETEAFF
.,TRBV29-1,CSTILRAGVTEAFF
.,TRBV2,CASSGDWDRGRIDEQFF
.,TRBV28,CASSFSTNTEAFF
few,TRBV19,CASSRDSLFSGNTIYF
.,TRBV5-1,CASSSGTRYGYTF
.,TRBV2,CATALEDTQYF